This T cell receptor beta chain appears in the sequencing data of a study of neurological immune-mediated disorders. Study-wide results and caveats: None of the CDR3 amino acid sequences of expanded clones recurred across subjects, suggesting private repertoires in all groups.

This clonotype has at least ten counts. Its antigen is unidentified. Described time point: technical triplicate 1. Each TCR transcript was tagged with a 10-nucleotide random UMI during 5'RACE. Every sequencing run generated over 160 million TCR-beta sequences from 15-18 subjects. TCRdb recomputed calls from the 5' RACE reads with MiXCR, one row per CDR3 protein. The sample contains about 24,000 distinct CDR3 sequences, around 14% of which appear only once. Sequencing was done on a sample of CD4+ T cells from blood. The TCR was taken from a female donor with HTLV-1-associated myelopathy (HAM/TSP).

CDR3 region: CASSLVGGDEQFF. The CDR3, as DNA: TGTGCCAGCAGCTTAGTAGGGGGCGACGAGCAGTTCTTC. The chain is built from TRBV7-9 and TRBJ2-1, with 7 bases matching TRBD1. Per germline, CDR1 SEHNR and CDR2 FQNEAQ (reference sequence). V lost 1 base and J lost 10; bases outside the gene matches: 4. This CDR3 comprises 13 residues.